This TCR beta chain was documented in a study of cytomegalovirus exposure and HLA in healthy donors. Background on the study: Genotyping showed approximately 81% of 350 to 400 donors falling in the Caucasian-associated ancestry cluster.

V was clipped by 2 bases and J by 1 base, with 9 bases between them. Germline CDR1 SGHRS, CDR2 YFSETQ. CDR3 length equals 14 residues. This clone was picked up one time. The antigen is undetermined. Study-wide results and limits: Sequencing probably produced one cluster of sequence variants that were highly shared. As was reported, the classifier diagnosed cytomegalovirus status with high specificity and sensitivity.

The PCR employed 60 Vbeta primers together with 13 Jbeta primers. Per the authors' pipeline: Counted up in a later analysis, unique TCR beta chains came to some 72 million, with around 9.9 million shared. Produced via immunoSEQ multiplex PCR; TCRdb's table is partial and in-frame only. From that table come the V and J calls and clone size; the DNA was used to work out D and trimming. The profile shows 100,000 or so clones, almost 70% of them singletons. This clonotype originated in a man aged 25-45 years in good health and CMV-seronegative. The rearrangement uses TRBV5-1 and TRBJ1-1; D gene unclear. Sequencing was done on a sample of PBMCs. The CDR3 DNA reads as TGCGCCAGCAGCTTTGGTCACAGGAACACTGAAGCTTTCTTT. Translating it yields CASSFGHRNTEAFF.